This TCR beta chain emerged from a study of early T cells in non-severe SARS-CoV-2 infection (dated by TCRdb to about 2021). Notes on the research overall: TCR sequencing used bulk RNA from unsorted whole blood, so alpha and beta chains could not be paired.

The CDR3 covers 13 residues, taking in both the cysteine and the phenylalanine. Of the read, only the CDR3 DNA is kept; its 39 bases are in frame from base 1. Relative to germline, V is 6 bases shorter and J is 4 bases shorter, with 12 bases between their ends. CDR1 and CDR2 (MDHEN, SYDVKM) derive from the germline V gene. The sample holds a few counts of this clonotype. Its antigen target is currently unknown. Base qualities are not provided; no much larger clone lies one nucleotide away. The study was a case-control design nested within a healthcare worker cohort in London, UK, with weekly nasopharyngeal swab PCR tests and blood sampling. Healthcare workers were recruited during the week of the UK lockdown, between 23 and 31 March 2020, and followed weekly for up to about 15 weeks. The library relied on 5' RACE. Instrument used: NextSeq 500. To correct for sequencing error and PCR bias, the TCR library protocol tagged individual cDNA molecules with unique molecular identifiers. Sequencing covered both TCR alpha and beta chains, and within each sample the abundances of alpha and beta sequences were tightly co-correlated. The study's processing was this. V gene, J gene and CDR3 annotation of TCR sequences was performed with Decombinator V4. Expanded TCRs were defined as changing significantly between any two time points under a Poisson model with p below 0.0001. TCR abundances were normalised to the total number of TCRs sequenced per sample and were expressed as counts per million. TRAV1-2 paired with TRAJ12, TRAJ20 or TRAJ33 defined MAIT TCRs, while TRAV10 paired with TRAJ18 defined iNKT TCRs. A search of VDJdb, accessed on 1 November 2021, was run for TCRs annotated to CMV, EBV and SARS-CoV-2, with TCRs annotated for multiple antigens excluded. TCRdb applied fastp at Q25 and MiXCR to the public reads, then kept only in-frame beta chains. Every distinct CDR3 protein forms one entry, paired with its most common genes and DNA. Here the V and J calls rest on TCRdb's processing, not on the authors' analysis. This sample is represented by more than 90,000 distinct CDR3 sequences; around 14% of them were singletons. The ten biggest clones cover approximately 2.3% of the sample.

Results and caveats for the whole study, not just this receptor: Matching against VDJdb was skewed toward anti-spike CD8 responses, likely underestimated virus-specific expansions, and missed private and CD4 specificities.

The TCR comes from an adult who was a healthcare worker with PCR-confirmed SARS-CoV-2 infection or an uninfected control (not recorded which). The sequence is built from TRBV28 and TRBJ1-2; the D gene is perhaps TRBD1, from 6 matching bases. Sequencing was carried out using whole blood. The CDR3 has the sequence CASSPGQSYGYTF. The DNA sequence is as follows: TGTGCCAGCAGCCCTGGACAGAGCTATGGCTACACCTTC.